This TCR beta chain was sequenced in a study of blood T cells in healthy people across ages. General study points: The study found more naive CD4+ cells and higher diversity in long-lived than aged donors.

Concerning this clonotype: What it binds is not known.

Through a sample-barcoded 5' primer and a J-beta primer mix, a second PCR was run for 7 to 11 cycles. Using its own MiXCR run on the 5' RACE reads, TCRdb lists one record per CDR3 protein. The sample lists more than 1 million distinct CDR3 sequences; more than 40% were seen once. Germline V gives CDR1 SGHDT, CDR2 YYEEEE. CDR3 size: 16 residues. At least 6 million PBMCs were isolated per sample. This clonotype originated in a woman aged 60-75 years in good health. The chain recombines TRBV5-6 with TRBJ2-5; tentatively, D is TRBD2 (5 bases). The J call is uncertain, as TRBJ2-7 better fits the DNA end. The sample comprised blood. CDR3 bases: TGTGCCAGCAGCTTGGGCGCCGGGGTTGGGGCCTACGAGCAGTACTTC. It encodes CASSLGAGVGAYEQYF.